This TCR beta chain was recorded in a study of shared clonotypes between healthy human individuals. Germline-derived CDR1 and CDR2 are MDHEN and SYDVKM. This CDR3 is built from 18 residues. The V segment lost 5 bases and the J segment 0 bases; nucleotides outside the gene matches: 12. Sequencing used immunoSEQ multiplex PCR; TCRdb keeps in-frame clones, though not all of them. Among around 510,000 clones, roughly 95% were seen once, and the ten largest hold 0.064%. The clonotype comes from a woman aged 25 to 39 in good health. The sample taken for sequencing was naive CD4+ T cells sorted from blood. The subset denotes: CD45RA+ positively selected. The chain combines TRBV28 with TRBJ1-5, with TRBD1 matching over 8 bases. In DNA, the CDR3 is TGTGCCAGCAGTCGACCGGGACAGGACCCTTATAGCAATCAGCCCCAGCATTTT. Translation: CASSRPGQDPYSNQPQHF.